Described below is a single T cell receptor (beta chain) sequence and its context. What it binds is not known. This entry is derived from a study of shared clonotypes between healthy human individuals. For the study at large: There were three CD4 naive, three CD4 memory, two CD8 naive and one CD8 memory plates per donor.

In the study's own analysis: With immunoSEQ giving junction-only sequences and no quality scores, filtering differed. The repertoire was sequenced with immunoSEQ multiplex PCR; TCRdb's copy has only in-frame clones and lacks some. V and J calls and clone size come straight from that table; D and trimming were deduced from the DNA. Found here are around 550,000 clones, less than 96% of them singletons; the top ten hold about 0.064%. General study results and limits: For naive CD4 cells, approximately 5% of clonotypes were shared across a few donors.

The CDR3 consists of 12 residues. V was cut by 4 bases and J by 2 bases, with 7 bases left in between. Germline V gene data show CDR1 as SGHKS and CDR2 as YYEKEE (reference sequence). The specimen was naive CD4+ T cells sorted from blood. The subset here: CD45RA+ positively selected. The receptor comes from a woman aged 25 to 45 in good health. J is TRBJ2-7 and V is TRBV5-5; no clear D. CDR3 DNA: TGTGCCAGCAGCACCTCGACCTACGAGCAGTACTTC. Translated: CASSTSTYEQYF.